Given below is one TCR beta chain in context. What it binds is unknown. In this CDR3 the conserved last residue, phenylalanine or tryptophan, is missing, so a read error is likely. Assembly of TCR beta libraries relied on iRepertoire HTBI primers together with Arm-PCR of CDR3 regions. TCRdb reprocessed the multiplex PCR reads via MiXCR and lists one record per CDR3 protein. The sample contains fewer than 350,000 distinct CDR3 sequences, about a sixth of which appear only once. The entry originates in a study of regulatory T cells in long-lasting Graves disease. Across the whole study: Graves' patients who were just diagnosed had used antithyroid drugs for under 3 months.

Looked up from germline, CDR1 is SGHRS and CDR2 is YFSETQ. The CDR3 runs 14 residues. Study-level results: Thyroid tissue was not studied; only peripheral blood was. Persistent disease was associated with favored TRBV28 usage and with favored use of TRBJ1-2 and TRBJ2-5.

The time point denotes: newly diagnosed GD, antithyroid drugs for less than 3 months. Making the TCR library involved RNA that had been extracted from PBMCs. Patients with Graves' disease were diagnosed by American Thyroid Association guidelines. This receptor was taken from a female donor with Graves disease. This sample comprised peripheral blood mononuclear cells (PBMCs), obtained at new diagnosis, from a patient treated with antithyroid drugs. The chain uses TRBV5-1 and TRBJ1-3, with D possibly TRBD1 on 6 matching bases. DNA for the CDR3: TGCGCCAGCAGCCGCTCCGACAGGCGAAATACCATATATTGT. Its translation is CASSRSDRRNTIYC.